This T cell receptor (beta chain) was retrieved from a study of OX40 agonist ivuxolimab in advanced cancers. Study details: In this cohort, patients received ivuxolimab, an agonistic anti-OX40 (CD134) antibody.

The study's findings and limits: Antigen specificity remained undetermined for the expanded peripheral T cells.

TCRdb's table, derived via immunoSEQ multiplex PCR, lists solely in-frame clones and lacks some. The sample contains 35,000 to 40,000 clones, 60% to 85% of which appear only once. This clone was seen a single time. The antigen is unknown. V was cut by 3 bases and J by 4 bases, with 12 bases left in between. CDR1 and CDR2 (germline): SEHNR, FQNEAQ (reference sequence). This CDR3 spans 14 amino acids. The V call is TRBV7-9, the J call TRBJ1-2; tentatively, D is TRBD1 (6 bases). This receptor was identified in an adult with an advanced solid tumor such as melanoma, head and neck, liver or kidney cancer. Sequences were derived from CD4+ or CD8+ T cells sorted from blood, sampled in a trial of the OX40 agonist ivuxolimab. CDR3 sequence: CASSLEVRGYGYTF. The DNA for the CDR3 is TGTGCCAGCAGCTTGGAAGTCAGGGGCTATGGCTACACCTTC. Full variable domain (missing parts from reference TRBV7-9 and TRBJ1-2): DTGVSQNPRHKITKRGQNVTFRCDPISEHNRLYWYRQTLGQGPEFLTYFQNEAQLEKSRLLSDRFSAERPKGSFSTLEIQRTEQGDSAMYLCASSLEVRGYGYTFGSGTRLTVV.